The 7 T cell receptor beta chains reported below all come from one sample, sequenced in a study of blood T cell repertoires in COVID-19. The assay was immunoSEQ multiplex PCR, and TCRdb's table has in-frame clones only and misses some. There are some 160,000 clones in the sample; nearly 80% occur only once, and approximately 15% lies in the top ten. Sequencing input: peripheral blood. Receptor source: a woman older than 75 with acute or convalescent COVID-19.

V usage is TRBV6-1 and J usage is TRBJ2-5; a possible D gene is TRBD2 (5 bases). V was clipped by 2 bases and J by 0 bases, with 10 bases between them. This CDR3 is 15 amino acids long. In germline, CDR1 is MNHNS, CDR2 SASEGT. This chain's CDR3 is CASSEFAGHQETQYF. CDR3 DNA: TGTGCCAGCAGTGAATTCGCGGGCCACCAAGAGACCCAGTACTTC.

This chain links TRBV28 with TRBJ2-1, with D tentatively TRBD2 (6 bases). The germline V gene has CDR1 MDHEN and CDR2 SYDVKM. This CDR3 contains 16 residues. Trimming removed 2 bases at V and 1 base at J, with 12 bases between. CDR3 in amino acids: CASSLGGPGSYNEQFF. The CDR3 DNA follows: TGTGCCAGCAGTTTAGGAGGGCCAGGATCCTACAATGAGCAGTTCTTC.

The chain joins TRBV5-1 to TRBJ2-7, with 16 bases lining up with TRBD2. This CDR3 comprises 17 residues. The V gene's germline CDR1 is SGHRS and CDR2 YFSETQ. V was pared by 5 bases and J by 6 bases, with 11 bases of the junction left unmatched. DNA for the CDR3: TGCGCCAGCAGTACGGGGGGACTAGCGGGAGGGCCACGCGAGCAGTACTTC. Translated, it gives CASSTGGLAGGPREQYF.

This sequence joins TRBV4-1 and TRBJ1-5, with TRBD1 matching 8 bases. In germline, CDR1 is MGHRA, CDR2 YSYEKL. Losses at the gene ends were 3 bases for V and 0 bases for J; bases not matched to a gene: 13. This CDR3 contains 19 residues. The CDR3 sequence is CASSHSRDRGIYSNQPQHF. The CDR3 region has the DNA TGCGCCAGCAGCCATTCTAGAGACAGGGGAATATATAGCAATCAGCCCCAGCATTTT.

The V gene is TRBV4-1, the J gene TRBJ2-4; no reliable D call. V lost 0 bases to trimming and J lost 0 bases, with 12 bases between them. The V gene's germline CDR1 is MGHRA and CDR2 YSYEKL. The CDR3 consists of 17 residues. This CDR3 is CASSQDRVVVAKNIQYF. CDR3 in DNA: TGCGCCAGCAGCCAAGATCGTGTTGTTGTAGCCAAAAACATTCAGTACTTC.

V gene TRBV7-2 combines with J gene TRBJ2-1, with D maybe TRBD1 (6 bases). This CDR3 contains 14 residues. Trimming pared 4 bases from V and 9 bases from J, leaving 16 bases between. The V gene's germline CDR1 is SGHTA and CDR2 FQGNSA. CDR3 coding DNA: TGTGCCAGCAGCTCCTACAGGGCGCAGGGTGAGCAGTTCTTC. Its translation is CASSSYRAQGEQFF.

The V gene is TRBV6-5, the J gene TRBJ2-7, with D perhaps matching TRBD1 (6 bases). The CDR3 loop spans 13 amino acids. Germline CDR1 and CDR2: MNHEY and SVGAGI. Deletions cut 8 bases from V and 8 bases from J, with 19 bases between. The CDR3: CASGSGTTRKQYF. The CDR3, as DNA: TGTGCCAGCGGATCCGGGACAACCCGTAAGCAGTACTTC.